This note documents a single T cell receptor (beta chain) sequence. The data derive from a study of blood T cell repertoires in COVID-19. Whole-study context: Researchers got acute and convalescent COVID-19 samples from the United States, Italy and Spain.

The V gene end was trimmed by 3 bases and the J gene end by 5 bases; junction bases not matched to a gene: 11. The CDR3 is made up of 17 amino acids. CDR1 SGHRS and CDR2 YFSETQ come from the germline V gene. In the authors' workflow: Scientists estimated how many nucleated cells there were by amplifying reference gene primers. Method: immunoSEQ multiplex PCR; TCRdb's copy keeps in-frame clones and lacks some. V and J calls and clone size are as listed in that table; D and trimming were resolved from the DNA. Of some 310,000 clones in the sample, roughly nine tenths are singletons; the top ten hold less than 3%. Patients in Seattle were enrolled during active infection, then followed longitudinally.

The chain employs TRBV5-1 and TRBJ2-5; 12 bases line up with TRBD1. The TCR was taken from a woman aged 25 to 39 with COVID-19, enrolled during active disease. The sample taken for sequencing was peripheral blood. Here the CDR3 reads CASSSGRGQGARETQYF. The CDR3 nucleotides read TGCGCCAGCAGCTCGGGTCGGGGACAGGGGGCCAGGGAGACCCAGTACTTC.